One and the same sample provided the 31 T cell receptor beta chains below, sequenced in a study of shared T cell receptors in the human thymus. Sequenced by immunoSEQ multiplex PCR; TCRdb stores in-frame clones only, minus some. The sample carries roughly 660,000 clones, 70% to 90% recorded once. These data are also associated with another study on human thymus T cells.

Input material: thymocytes. Receptors were obtained from a boy in the first two years of life with a congenital heart defect.

This chain uses TRBV10-3 with TRBJ2-3; 8 bases line up with TRBD1. Germline-derived CDR1 and CDR2 are ENHRY and SYGVKD. Germline trimming cut 5 bases from V and 2 bases from J; bases unmatched to any gene: 12. The CDR3 contains 17 residues. CDR3 protein: CAISWETQGDPTDTQYF. The CDR3 nucleotides are TGTGCCATCAGTTGGGAGACACAGGGGGACCCCACAGATACGCAGTATTTT.

The chain couples TRBV11-1 to TRBJ2-5; 8 nucleotides align to TRBD1. This CDR3 contains 14 residues. From germline, CDR1 is SGHAT and CDR2 FQDESV (reference sequence). Trimming removed 4 bases from V and 2 bases from J; junction bases left unmatched: 3. CDR3 coding DNA: TGTGCCAGCAGCTCCCACAGGGGGCAAGAGACCCAGTACTTC. Translating it yields CASSSHRGQETQYF. Full variable domain (outside the CDR3, taken from reference TRBV11-1 and TRBJ2-5): EAEVAQSPRYKITEKSQAVAFWCDPISGHATLYWYRQILGQGPELLVQFQDESVVDDSQLPKDRFSAERLKGVDSTLKIQPAELGDSAMYLCASSSHRGQETQYFGPGTRLLVL.

The chain has TRBV11-2 and TRBJ2-7; D may be TRBD1 (7 bases). The CDR3 loop spans 18 amino acids. Per germline, CDR1 SGHAT and CDR2 FQNNGV. The ends were cut back, 3 bases at V and 6 bases at J, with 27 bases in the middle. In DNA form, the CDR3 reads TGTGCCAGCAGCTTGACGGGACAGATTAGCGGTATCGGGCCCGAGCAGTACTTC. Its translation: CASSLTGQISGIGPEQYF.

The rearrangement uses TRBV10-2 and TRBJ2-1; a possible D gene is TRBD2 (5 bases). The CDR3 spans 12 residues. V dropped 6 bases and J dropped 10 bases, with 13 bases sitting between them. CDR1 is WSHSY and CDR2 is SAAADI in the germline V gene. The CDR3 spells CASSSGLDEQFF. The CDR3 region has the DNA TGCGCCAGCAGCAGTGGACTCGACGAGCAGTTCTTC.

The chain has TRBV29-1 and TRBJ2-1, with 9 bases that match TRBD1. Per the germline V gene, CDR1 is SQVTM and CDR2 is ANQGSEA. Unmatched junction bases numbered 2, after V lost 5 bases and J lost 3 bases. The length of the CDR3 is 13 residues. In DNA form, the CDR3 reads TGCAGCGTTCGGGACAGGGACTACAATGAGCAGTTCTTC. It encodes CSVRDRDYNEQFF.

The rearrangement uses TRBV9 and TRBJ2-1; 10 positions agree with TRBD2. Germline CDR1 is SGDLS and CDR2 is YYNGEE. V shed 0 bases and J 2 bases; nucleotides not matched to a gene: 11. This CDR3 has 19 residues. The CDR3 nucleotides are TGTGCCAGCAGCGTAGCTAAGGGGACTAGCGAGGTTCCCTACAATGAGCAGTTCTTC. Protein: CASSVAKGTSEVPYNEQFF.

The chain links TRBV10-3 to TRBJ1-5; 10 nucleotides line up with TRBD1. The CDR3 has 17 amino acids. The germline CDR1 and CDR2 sequences are ENHRY and SYGVKD. The junction had 11 bases not matched to a gene; V was cut back by 3 bases and J by 6 bases. CDR3 nucleotides: TGTGCCATCAGTGACTCAGACCGGGACAGGGGATCTCAGCCCCAGCATTTT. Translation: CAISDSDRDRGSQPQHF.

The chain uses TRBV2 and TRBJ2-7; 7 nucleotides line up with TRBD2. V shed 6 bases and J 2 bases; nucleotides not matched to a gene: 7. The CDR3 is 14 amino acids. Germline assignment: CDR1 SNHLY and CDR2 FYNNEI. The DNA for the CDR3 is TGTGCCAGCAGGGCCAGCGGGACCCCCTACGAGCAGTACTTC. Its protein product is CASRASGTPYEQYF.

This clone was picked up a small number of times. The chain joins TRBV29-1 to TRBJ1-2; a possible D gene is TRBD1 (5 bases). This CDR3 region has 14 residues. Trimming shortened V by 8 bases and J by 3 bases, and 19 bases separated the two germline ends. Germline V gives CDR1 SQVTM, CDR2 ANQGSEA. The chain's CDR3 is CSSMGGGEDYGYTF. The DNA for the CDR3 is TGCAGCTCCATGGGGGGGGGAGAGGACTATGGCTACACCTTC.

This clone has more than one count but fewer than ten. The J gene is TRBJ2-7, the V gene TRBV10-1; 7 positions match TRBD2. J gave up 3 bases and V 8 bases, and 7 bases lay outside the gene matches. Germline lookup yields CDR1 WNHNN and CDR2 SYGVQD (reference sequence). The CDR3 covers 13 residues. The CDR3 loop is CASGEGVDYEQYF. The CDR3 coding sequence is TGCGCCAGCGGGGAGGGAGTGGACTACGAGCAGTACTTC.

The chain couples TRBV30 to TRBJ1-1; D is possibly TRBD1 (6 bases). Germline V gene sequence: CDR1 GTSNPN, CDR2 SVGIG (reference sequence). V was pared by 0 bases and J by 0 bases, with 14 bases between. This CDR3 has 16 amino acids. The CDR3 region has the DNA TGTGCCTGGAGTGTCTTCTGGCAGGGGATGAACACTGAAGCTTTCTTT. It specifies CAWSVFWQGMNTEAFF.

This clone was found once. The chain has TRBV4-1 and TRBJ2-7; perhaps TRBD2 as D (6 bases). The V gene's germline CDR1 is MGHRA and CDR2 YSYEKL. Trimming stripped 4 bases from V and 3 bases from J, with 13 bases between. This CDR3 spans 14 amino acids. Written as DNA, the CDR3 is TGCGCCAGCAGCCTCTCCCGGGGAGGCTACGAGCAGTACTTC. Its translation is CASSLSRGGYEQYF.

The V and J genes are TRBV27 and TRBJ1-1, with 7 bases lining up with TRBD1. CDR1 is MNHEY and CDR2 is SMNVEV in the germline V gene (reference sequence). This CDR3 is built from 18 residues. Trimming took 0 bases from V and 3 from J; bases not matched to a gene: 13. The chain's CDR3 is CASSLSIYSTGPHTEAFF. DNA for the CDR3: TGTGCCAGCAGTTTATCGATTTACTCGACAGGGCCACACACTGAAGCTTTCTTT.

The count of this clone is one. This chain links TRBV6-5 with TRBJ1-1; D is undetermined. Germline V gene sequence: CDR1 MNHEY, CDR2 SVGAGI. V lost 0 bases and J 0 bases, leaving 11 bases between the germline ends. The CDR3 is 16 residues long. CDR3 DNA: TGTGCCAGCAGTTACTCGAGACACCACCTGAACACTGAAGCTTTCTTT. Its translation: CASSYSRHHLNTEAFF.

This sequence joins TRBV6-1 and TRBJ2-5; 8 nucleotides match TRBD1. The V segment lost 4 bases and the J segment 1 base; nucleotides outside the gene matches: 8. CDR3 length equals 16 residues. Germline CDR1 MNHNS, CDR2 SASEGT. CDR3 protein: CASSGGTGIGQETQYF. Written as DNA, the CDR3 is TGTGCCAGCAGTGGGGGGACAGGAATAGGCCAAGAGACCCAGTACTTC.

The V and J genes are TRBV25-1 and TRBJ2-7; 7 bases are a match to TRBD1. Trimming at V came to 8 bases and at J to 4 bases, leaving 11 bases not matched to a gene. The CDR3 runs 14 residues. CDR1 is MGHDK and CDR2 is SYGVNS in the germline V gene. The CDR3 is CASAPGTARYEQYF. Here the CDR3 DNA reads TGTGCCAGCGCACCGGGGACAGCCCGTTACGAGCAGTACTTC.

V is TRBV5-6 and J is TRBJ2-1; no clear D gene. Germline V CDR1 and CDR2: SGHDT, YYEEEE. The V end lost 1 base, the J end lost 0 bases, and 14 bases lay between the germline ends. The CDR3 runs to 17 residues. The CDR3: CASSLTVWRSSYNEQFF. The CDR3 DNA reads TGTGCCAGCAGCTTGACTGTCTGGCGGAGCTCCTACAATGAGCAGTTCTTC.

The DNA for the CDR3 is TGCAGCGTTGAACTCAAGGTGACTAGCGTCCGACCTGGCACAGATACGCAGTATTTT. Its translation is CSVELKVTSVRPGTDTQYF. This chain connects TRBV29-1 to TRBJ2-3, with 8 nucleotides matching TRBD2. The J segment lost 1 base and the V segment lost 2 bases, leaving 17 bases of the junction unmatched. The CDR3 contains 19 residues. Germline V gene data show CDR1 as SQVTM and CDR2 as ANQGSEA.

The chain couples TRBV30 to TRBJ2-2, with 7 bases matching TRBD2. The germline gives CDR1 GTSNPN, CDR2 SVGIG (reference sequence). Unmatched junction bases numbered 4, after V lost 0 bases and J lost 3 bases. This CDR3 contains 15 residues. CDR3 residues: CAWSVGEGYTGELFF. CDR3 nucleotides: TGTGCCTGGAGTGTTGGGGAGGGCTACACCGGGGAGCTGTTTTTT. Based on the CDR3 plus reference TRBV30 and TRBJ2-2, the full variable domain is SQTIHQWPATLVQPVGSPLSLECTVEGTSNPNLYWYRQAAGRGLQLLFYSVGIGQISSEVPQNLSASRPQDRQFILSSKKLLLSDSGFYLCAWSVGEGYTGELFFGEGSRLTVL.

V usage is TRBV2 and J usage is TRBJ2-7; 9 bases map to TRBD1. CDR1 SNHLY and CDR2 FYNNEI come from the germline V gene. This CDR3 region has 14 residues. V trimming: 6 bases; J trimming: 1 base; junction bases outside the gene matches: 4. The CDR3 DNA sequence: TGTGCCAGCAGGGGGACAGGGCCGTCCTACGAGCAGTACTTC. This encodes CASRGTGPSYEQYF.

The chain combines TRBV7-9 with TRBJ2-7; perhaps TRBD2 as D (5 bases). The ends were cut back, 5 bases at V and 7 bases at J, with 12 bases in the middle. The CDR3 has 12 residues. Germline V gene lookup returns CDR1 SEHNR and CDR2 FQNEAQ (reference sequence). CDR3 sequence reads: CASSPAEGEQYF. The DNA for the CDR3 is TGTGCCAGCAGCCCAGCTGAGGGTGAGCAGTACTTC.

The chain employs TRBV2 and TRBJ2-1; TRBD2 might be the D (5 bases). Germline V gene data show CDR1 as SNHLY and CDR2 as FYNNEI. The CDR3 sequence is 14 residues long. V gave up 3 bases and J gave up 10 bases, with 16 bases separating them. The chain's CDR3 is CASSDWTPDREQFF. DNA for the CDR3: TGTGCCAGCAGTGACTGGACTCCCGACCGGGAGCAGTTCTTC.

This chain links TRBV4-1 with TRBJ2-3, with D maybe TRBD1 (5 bases). The V gene lost 4 bases and the J gene lost 3 bases, with 11 bases spanning the gap. The CDR3 is made up of 14 amino acids. CDR1 and CDR2 (germline): MGHRA, YSYEKL. The CDR3 coding sequence is TGCGCCAGCAGCCTAAACTCAGGGACAGATACGCAGTATTTT. Protein sequence: CASSLNSGTDTQYF.

The CDR3 DNA reads TGTGCCAGCAGTCCACGTCAGGGGGTAAAGACCCAGTACTTC. The encoded protein is CASSPRQGVKTQYF. This chain connects TRBV28 to TRBJ2-5, with TRBD1 identical over 7 bases. The CDR3 runs 14 residues. V dropped 5 bases and J dropped 6; count of bases not matched to a gene: 9. The V gene's germline CDR1 is MDHEN and CDR2 SYDVKM.

The V gene is TRBV5-1, the J gene TRBJ1-1; 9 bases align to TRBD1. The length of the CDR3 is 16 residues. From germline, CDR1 is SGHRS and CDR2 YFSETQ. Trimming at V came to 3 bases and at J to 0 bases, leaving 6 bases not matched to a gene. CDR3 nucleotide sequence: TGCGCCAGCAGCTGGGGGGACAGGGCAATGAACACTGAAGCTTTCTTT. It codes for CASSWGDRAMNTEAFF.

J is TRBJ2-1 and V is TRBV4-2, with 7 positions matching TRBD2. The CDR3 length is 16 residues. Germline CDR1 is LGHNA and CDR2 is YNFKEQ. With 2 bases clipped from V and 10 bases from J, the junction kept 14 bases outside the gene matches. CDR3 bases: TGTGCCAGCAGCCAACCCCCGGGACTAACCGGATTGGAGCAGTTCTTC. The encoded protein is CASSQPPGLTGLEQFF.

This chain joins TRBV5-6 and TRBJ2-7, with D tentatively TRBD1 (5 bases). Between the trimmed V and J ends, which lost 4 bases and 1 base, there was a span of 18 bases. The germline V gene has CDR1 SGHDT and CDR2 YYEEEE. The CDR3 sequence is 16 residues long. This CDR3 reads CASSPTTTENSYEQYF. The CDR3 bases are TGTGCCAGCAGCCCGACGACGACAGAGAATTCCTACGAGCAGTACTTC.

This clone occurred a few times. The rearrangement links TRBV4-3 to TRBJ1-1; D not resolved. This CDR3 has 14 residues. Germline V gives CDR1 LGHNA, CDR2 YSLEER. With 7 bases removed from V and 0 bases from J, the gap between germline ends came to 12 bases. The CDR3 nucleotides are TGCGCCAGCAAGGACGGGAACATGAACACTGAAGCTTTCTTT. It yields the protein CASKDGNMNTEAFF.

This rearrangement joins TRBV6-6 to TRBJ2-5; 7 bases map to TRBD2. Germline CDR1 is MNHNY and CDR2 is SVGAGI (reference sequence). J was trimmed by 3 bases and V by 4 bases; bases with no gene match: 5. This CDR3 contains 14 residues. The CDR3 is CASSSPLAEETQYF. The CDR3 DNA is TGTGCCAGCAGTTCCCCGCTAGCGGAAGAGACCCAGTACTTC.

This chain joins TRBV27 and TRBJ1-5, with TRBD1 identical over 9 bases. Germline loops: CDR1 MNHEY, CDR2 SMNVEV (reference sequence). This CDR3 has 18 residues. V lost 5 bases and J lost 1; bases outside the gene matches: 12. The CDR3 DNA is TGTGCCAGCAGTCCCCGGGACAGGGAATATGAGAGCAATCAGCCCCAGCATTTT. Amino acid sequence: CASSPRDREYESNQPQHF.

For the CDR3, the DNA is TGTGCCAGCACCCTACGAGCGGGGGAGGGAGAGACCCAGTACTTC. Translation gives CASTLRAGEGETQYF. The chain carries TRBV6-5 and TRBJ2-5; 8 bases align to TRBD2. This CDR3 has 15 residues. Germline values: CDR1 MNHEY, CDR2 SVGAGI. J gave up 4 bases and V 7 bases, and 11 bases lay outside the gene matches.